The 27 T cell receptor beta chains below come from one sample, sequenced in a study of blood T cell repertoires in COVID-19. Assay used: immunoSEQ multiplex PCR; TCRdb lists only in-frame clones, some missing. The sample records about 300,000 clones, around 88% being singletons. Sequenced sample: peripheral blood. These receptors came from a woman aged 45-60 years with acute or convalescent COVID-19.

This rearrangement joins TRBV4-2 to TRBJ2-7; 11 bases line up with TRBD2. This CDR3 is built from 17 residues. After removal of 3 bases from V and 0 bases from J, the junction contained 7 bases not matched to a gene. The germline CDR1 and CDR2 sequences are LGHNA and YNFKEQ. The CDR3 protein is CASSHAGTSGNSYEQYF. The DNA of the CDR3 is TGTGCCAGCAGCCATGCCGGGACTAGCGGAAACTCCTACGAGCAGTACTTC.

CDR3 loop: CASSKPGQGSYEQYF. DNA of the CDR3: TGTGCCAGCAGTAAACCGGGACAGGGCTCCTACGAGCAGTACTTC. This sequence joins TRBV28 and TRBJ2-7, with TRBD1 matching over 9 bases. Per the germline V gene, CDR1 is MDHEN and CDR2 is SYDVKM. J lost 0 bases, V lost 5 bases, and 5 bases had no gene match. The CDR3 is made up of 15 amino acids. The entire variable domain, with the rest obtained from reference TRBV28 and TRBJ2-7, is as follows: DVKVTQSSRYLVKRTGEKVFLECVQDMDHENMFWYRQDPGLGLRLIYFSYDVKMKEKGDIPEGYSVSREKKERFSLILESASTNQTSMYLCASSKPGQGSYEQYFGPGTRLTVT.

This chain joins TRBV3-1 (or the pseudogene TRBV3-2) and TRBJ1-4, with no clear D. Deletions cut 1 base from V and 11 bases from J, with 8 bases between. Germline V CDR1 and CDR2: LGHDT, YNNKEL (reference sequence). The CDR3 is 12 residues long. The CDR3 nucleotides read TGTGCCAGCAGCCAAGTGCCACGGAAACTGTTTTTT. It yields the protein CASSQVPRKLFF.

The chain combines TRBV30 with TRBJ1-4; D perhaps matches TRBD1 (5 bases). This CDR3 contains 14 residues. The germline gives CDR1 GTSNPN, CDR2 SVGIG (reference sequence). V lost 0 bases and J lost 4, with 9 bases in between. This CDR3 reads CAWSVRQINEKLFF. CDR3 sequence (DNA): TGTGCCTGGAGTGTACGACAGATTAATGAAAAACTGTTTTTT.

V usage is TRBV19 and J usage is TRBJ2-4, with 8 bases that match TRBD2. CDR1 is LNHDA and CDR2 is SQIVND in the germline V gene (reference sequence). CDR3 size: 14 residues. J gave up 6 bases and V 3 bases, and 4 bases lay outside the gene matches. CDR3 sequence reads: CASSISSGRNIQYF. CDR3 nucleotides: TGTGCCAGTAGTATTTCCAGCGGGAGAAACATTCAGTACTTC.

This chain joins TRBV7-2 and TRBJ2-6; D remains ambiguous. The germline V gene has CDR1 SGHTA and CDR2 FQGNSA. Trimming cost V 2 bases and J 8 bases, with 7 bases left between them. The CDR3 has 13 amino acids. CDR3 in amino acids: CASSLRGSNVLTF. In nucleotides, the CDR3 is TGTGCCAGCAGCTTACGTGGCTCCAACGTCCTGACTTTC.

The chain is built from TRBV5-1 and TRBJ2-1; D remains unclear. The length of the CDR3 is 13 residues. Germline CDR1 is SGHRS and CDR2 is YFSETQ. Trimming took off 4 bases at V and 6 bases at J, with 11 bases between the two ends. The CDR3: CASSPSLSNEQFF. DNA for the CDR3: TGCGCCAGCAGCCCCAGTCTGTCCAATGAGCAGTTCTTC.

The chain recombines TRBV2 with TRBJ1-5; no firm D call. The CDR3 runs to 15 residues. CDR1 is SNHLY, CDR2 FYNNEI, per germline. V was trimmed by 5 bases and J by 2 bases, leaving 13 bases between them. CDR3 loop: CASSFPAGGNQPQHF. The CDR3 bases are TGTGCCAGCAGTTTCCCCGCAGGCGGCAATCAGCCCCAGCATTTT.

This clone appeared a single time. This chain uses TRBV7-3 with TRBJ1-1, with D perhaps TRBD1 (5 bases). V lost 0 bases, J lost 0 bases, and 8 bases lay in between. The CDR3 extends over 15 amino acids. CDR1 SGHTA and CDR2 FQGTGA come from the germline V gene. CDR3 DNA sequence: TGTGCCAGCAGCTTAACAGGAGGGGTGAACACTGAAGCTTTCTTT. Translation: CASSLTGGVNTEAFF.

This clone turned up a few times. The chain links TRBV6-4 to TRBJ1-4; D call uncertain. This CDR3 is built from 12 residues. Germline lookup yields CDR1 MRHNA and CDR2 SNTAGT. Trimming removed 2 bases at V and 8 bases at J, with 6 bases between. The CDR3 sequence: CASSDVGEKLFF. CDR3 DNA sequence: TGTGCCAGCAGTGACGTGGGCGAAAAACTGTTTTTT.

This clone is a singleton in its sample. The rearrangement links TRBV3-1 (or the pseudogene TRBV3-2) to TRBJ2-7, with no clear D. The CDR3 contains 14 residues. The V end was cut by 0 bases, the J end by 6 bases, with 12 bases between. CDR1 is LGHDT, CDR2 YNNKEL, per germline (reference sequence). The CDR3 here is CASSQESGGREQYF. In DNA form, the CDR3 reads TGTGCCAGCAGCCAAGAGTCAGGTGGCCGCGAGCAGTACTTC.

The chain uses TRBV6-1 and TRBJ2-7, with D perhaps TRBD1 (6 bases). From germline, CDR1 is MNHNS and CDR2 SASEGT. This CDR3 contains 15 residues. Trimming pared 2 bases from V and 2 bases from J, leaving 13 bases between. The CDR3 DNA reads TGTGCCAGCAGTGAACGGGCAGGGGAAACCTACGAGCAGTACTTC. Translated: CASSERAGETYEQYF.

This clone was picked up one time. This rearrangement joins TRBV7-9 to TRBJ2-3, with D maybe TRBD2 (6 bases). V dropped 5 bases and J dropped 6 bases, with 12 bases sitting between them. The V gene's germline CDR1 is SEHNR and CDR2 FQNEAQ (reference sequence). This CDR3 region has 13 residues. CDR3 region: CASSPGGWDTQYF. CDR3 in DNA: TGTGCCAGCAGCCCAGGAGGGTGGGATACGCAGTATTTT.

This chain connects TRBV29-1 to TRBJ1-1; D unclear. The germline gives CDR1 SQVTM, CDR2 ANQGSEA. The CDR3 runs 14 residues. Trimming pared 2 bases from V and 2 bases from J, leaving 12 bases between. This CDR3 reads CSVERHLTNTEAFF. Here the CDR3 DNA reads TGCAGCGTTGAACGACACCTTACAAACACTGAAGCTTTCTTT.

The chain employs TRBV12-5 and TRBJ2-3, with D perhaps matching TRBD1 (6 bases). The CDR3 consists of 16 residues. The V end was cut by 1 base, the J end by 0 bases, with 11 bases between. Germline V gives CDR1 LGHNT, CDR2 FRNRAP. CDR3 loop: CASGLGDTSSTDTQYF. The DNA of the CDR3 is TGTGCTAGTGGTTTGGGGGACACCTCTAGCACAGATACGCAGTATTTT.

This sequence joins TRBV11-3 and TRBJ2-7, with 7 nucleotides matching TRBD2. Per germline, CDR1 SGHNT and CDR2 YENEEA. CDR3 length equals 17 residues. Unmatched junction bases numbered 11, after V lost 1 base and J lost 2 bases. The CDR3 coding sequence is TGTGCCAGCAGCTTAGCGAAGGTGGCGGGGGTCCCCTACGAGCAGTACTTC. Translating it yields CASSLAKVAGVPYEQYF. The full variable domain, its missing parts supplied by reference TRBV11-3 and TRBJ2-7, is EAGVVQSPRYKIIEKKQPVAFWCNPISGHNTLYWYLQNLGQGPELLIRYENEEAVDDSQLPKDRFSAERLKGVDSTLKIQPAELGDSAVYLCASSLAKVAGVPYEQYFGPGTRLTVT.

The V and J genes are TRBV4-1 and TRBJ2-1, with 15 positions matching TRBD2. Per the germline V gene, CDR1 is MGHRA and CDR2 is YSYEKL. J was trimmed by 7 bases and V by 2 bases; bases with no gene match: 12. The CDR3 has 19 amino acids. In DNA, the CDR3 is TGCGCCAGCAGCCAACCCAGGACTAGCGGGAGGGCCGCGGGGAATGAGCAGTTCTTC. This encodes CASSQPRTSGRAAGNEQFF.

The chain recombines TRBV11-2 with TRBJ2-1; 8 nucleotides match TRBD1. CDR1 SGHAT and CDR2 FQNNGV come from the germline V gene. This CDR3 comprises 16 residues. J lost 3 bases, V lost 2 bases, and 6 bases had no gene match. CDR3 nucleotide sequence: TGTGCCAGCAGCTTAATGGGACAGGTTATCTACAATGAGCAGTTCTTC. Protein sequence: CASSLMGQVIYNEQFF.

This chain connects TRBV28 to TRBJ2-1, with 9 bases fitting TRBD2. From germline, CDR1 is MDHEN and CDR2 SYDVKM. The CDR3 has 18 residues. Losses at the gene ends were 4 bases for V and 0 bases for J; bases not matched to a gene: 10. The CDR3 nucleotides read TGTGCCAGCAGTTCTCTGGGACTAGCACGTCGCTCCTACAATGAGCAGTTCTTC. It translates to CASSSLGLARRSYNEQFF.

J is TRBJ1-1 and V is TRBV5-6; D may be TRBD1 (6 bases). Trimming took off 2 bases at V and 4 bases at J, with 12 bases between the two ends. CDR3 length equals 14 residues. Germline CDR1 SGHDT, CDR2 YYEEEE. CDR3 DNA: TGTGCCAGCAGCTTCCCAGCGGGGGCCACTGAAGCTTTCTTT. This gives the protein CASSFPAGATEAFF.

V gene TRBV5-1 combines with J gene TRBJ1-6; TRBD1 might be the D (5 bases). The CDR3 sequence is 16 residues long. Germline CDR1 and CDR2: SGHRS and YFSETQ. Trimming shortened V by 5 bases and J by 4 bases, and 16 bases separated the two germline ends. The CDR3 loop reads CASRSGRGTYNSPLHF. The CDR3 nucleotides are TGCGCCAGCAGATCCGGAAGGGGAACATATAATTCACCCCTCCACTTT.

The CDR3, as DNA: TGCGCCAGCAGCCAAGGCCACCCAGATACTAACTATGGCTACACCTTC. This gives the protein CASSQGHPDTNYGYTF. J is TRBJ1-2 and V is TRBV4-1, with D uncertain. This CDR3 has 16 amino acids. From germline, CDR1 is MGHRA and CDR2 YSYEKL. Deletions cut 1 base from V and 0 bases from J, with 12 bases between.

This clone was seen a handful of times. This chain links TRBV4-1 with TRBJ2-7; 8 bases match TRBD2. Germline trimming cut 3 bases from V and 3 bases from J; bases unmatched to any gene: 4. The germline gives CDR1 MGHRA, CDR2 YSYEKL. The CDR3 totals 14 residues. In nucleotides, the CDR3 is TGCGCCAGCAGCCAGAAAGCGGGAGACTACGAGCAGTACTTC. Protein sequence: CASSQKAGDYEQYF.

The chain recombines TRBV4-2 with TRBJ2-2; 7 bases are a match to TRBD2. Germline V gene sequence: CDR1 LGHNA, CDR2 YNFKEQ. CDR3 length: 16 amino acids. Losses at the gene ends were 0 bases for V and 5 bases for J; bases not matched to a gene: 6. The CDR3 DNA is TGTGCCAGCAGCCAAGATAAGCAGGGAGGGACCGGGGAGCTGTTTTTT. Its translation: CASSQDKQGGTGELFF.

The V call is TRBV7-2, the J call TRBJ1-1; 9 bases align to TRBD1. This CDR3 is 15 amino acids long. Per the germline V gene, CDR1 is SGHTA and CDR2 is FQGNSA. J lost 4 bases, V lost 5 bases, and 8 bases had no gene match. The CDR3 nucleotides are TGTGCCAGCAGCCAATACAGGGGGCAGGGCACTGAAGCTTTCTTT. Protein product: CASSQYRGQGTEAFF. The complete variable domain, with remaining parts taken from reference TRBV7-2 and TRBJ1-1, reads GAGVSQSPSNKVTEKGKDVELRCDPISGHTALYWYRQSLGQGLEFLIYFQGNSAPDKSGLPSDRFSAERTGGSVSTLTIQRTQQEDSAVYLCASSQYRGQGTEAFFGQGTRLTVV.

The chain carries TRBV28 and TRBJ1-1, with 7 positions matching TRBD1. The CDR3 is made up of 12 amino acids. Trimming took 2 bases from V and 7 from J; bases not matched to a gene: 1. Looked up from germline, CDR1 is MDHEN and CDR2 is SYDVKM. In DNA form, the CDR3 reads TGTGCCAGCAGTTTAGACAGGGATGAAGCTTTCTTT. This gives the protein CASSLDRDEAFF.

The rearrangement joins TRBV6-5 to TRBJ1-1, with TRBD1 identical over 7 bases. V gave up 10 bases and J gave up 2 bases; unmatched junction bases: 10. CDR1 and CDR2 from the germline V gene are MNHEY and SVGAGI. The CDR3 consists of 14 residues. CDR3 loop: CATKAGTVNTEAFF. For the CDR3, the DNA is TGTGCCACAAAGGCCGGGACAGTTAACACTGAAGCTTTCTTT.